The rows below give T cell receptor beta chains drawn from one sample of a study of cytomegalovirus exposure and HLA in healthy donors. Only in-frame clones appear in the TCRdb table, and some are missing; sequencing was by immunoSEQ multiplex PCR. Of some 130,000 clones detected, roughly 89% appear once; the ten largest clones hold around 1.3%. Sequencing used PBMCs. The receptors come from a woman under 30 in good health and CMV-seronegative. The conserved cysteine and the conserved F or W are not part of the CDR3 here. Clone size is stated in some rows and not others, as once, few, many or a class when expanded.

v_gene	j_gene	abundance	CDR3aa
TRBV11-3	TRBJ2-7	.	ASSEGQGTGANEQY
TRBV28	TRBJ2-5	.	ASSLRWTQY
TRBV28	TRBJ1-1	.	ASRRQPNTEAF
TRBV5-1	TRBJ1-4	.	ASSLGATNEKLF
TRBV2	TRBJ2-7	.	ASSDQTGGYYEQC
TRBV4-1	TRBJ1-2	.	ASRQTGGDYGYT
TRBV7-8	TRBJ2-1	.	ASSLRGRGINEQF
TRBV7-9	TRBJ2-1	.	ASSLGQGAANEQF
TRBV7-2	TRBJ2-3	.	ASDSWRGHTDTQY
TRBV7-6	TRBJ2-1	.	ASSLEASEQF
TRBV6-1	TRBJ1-2	.	ASSRTEASNYGYT
TRBV15	TRBJ2-7	once	ATSREFRGQAYEQY
TRBV7-9	TRBJ2-7	.	ASSIRREQY
TRBV2	TRBJ1-5	.	ASSEAWQGKEQPQH
TRBV5-6	TRBJ2-1	few	ASSSLRGGSPHNEQF
TRBV2	TRBJ2-7	few	ASSVPGYEQY
TRBV7-3	TRBJ1-6	.	ASSPTGDSYNSPLH
TRBV4-1	TRBJ1-2	.	ASSQGWLANYGYT
TRBV13	TRBJ1-4	.	ASSSRDRDEKLF
TRBV2	TRBJ2-1	.	ASRAGASYNEQF
TRBV9	TRBJ2-7	.	ASSESGTYRNEQY
TRBV21-1	TRBJ2-7	few	ASTRQGPYEQY
TRBV2	TRBJ2-1	few	ASSEGRGAVVYEQF
TRBV19	TRBJ2-1	.	ASSLPASGVRDEQF
TRBV27	TRBJ1-4	.	ASSLSLAGKEKLF
TRBV6-6	TRBJ1-2	.	ASTRGRVINGYT